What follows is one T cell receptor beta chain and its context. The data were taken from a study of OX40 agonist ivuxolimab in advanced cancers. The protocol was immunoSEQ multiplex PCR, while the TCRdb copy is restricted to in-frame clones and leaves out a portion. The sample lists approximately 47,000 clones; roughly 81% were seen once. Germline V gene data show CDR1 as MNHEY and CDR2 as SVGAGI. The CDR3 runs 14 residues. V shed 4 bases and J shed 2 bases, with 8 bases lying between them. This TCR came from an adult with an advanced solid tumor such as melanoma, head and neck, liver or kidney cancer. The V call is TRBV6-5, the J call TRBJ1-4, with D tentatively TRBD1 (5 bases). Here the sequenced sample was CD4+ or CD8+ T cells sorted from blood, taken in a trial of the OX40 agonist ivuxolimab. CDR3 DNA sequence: TGTGCCAGCAGTTTAAGGGGCACTAATGAAAAACTGTTTTTT. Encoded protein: CASSLRGTNEKLFF.